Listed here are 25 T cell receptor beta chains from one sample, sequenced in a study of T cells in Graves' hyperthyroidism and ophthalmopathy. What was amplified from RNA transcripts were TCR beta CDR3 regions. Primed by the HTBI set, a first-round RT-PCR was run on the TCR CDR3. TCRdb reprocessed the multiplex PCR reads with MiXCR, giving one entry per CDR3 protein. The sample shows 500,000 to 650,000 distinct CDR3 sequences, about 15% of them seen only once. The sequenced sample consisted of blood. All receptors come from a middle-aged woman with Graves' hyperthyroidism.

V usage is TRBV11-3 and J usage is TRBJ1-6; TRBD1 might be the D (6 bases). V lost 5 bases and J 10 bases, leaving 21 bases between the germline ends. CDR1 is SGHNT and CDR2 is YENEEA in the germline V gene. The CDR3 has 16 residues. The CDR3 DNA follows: TGTGCCAGCAGCCCTTTTAACGGGGGCGCCGGGTCACCCCTCCACTTT. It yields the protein CASSPFNGGAGSPLHF.

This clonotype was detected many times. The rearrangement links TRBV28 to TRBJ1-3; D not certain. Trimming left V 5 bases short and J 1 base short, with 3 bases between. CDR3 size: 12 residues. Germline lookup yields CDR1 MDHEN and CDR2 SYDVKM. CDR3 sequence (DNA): TGTGCCAGCAGTGAATCTGGAAACACCATATATTTT. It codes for CASSESGNTIYF.

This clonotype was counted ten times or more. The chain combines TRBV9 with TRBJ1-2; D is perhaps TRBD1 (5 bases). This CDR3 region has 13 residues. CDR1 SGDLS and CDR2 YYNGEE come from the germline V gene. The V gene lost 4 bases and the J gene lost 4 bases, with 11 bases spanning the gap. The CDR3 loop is CASSRGGAYGYTF. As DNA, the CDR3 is TGTGCCAGCAGCCGGGGGGGAGCCTATGGCTACACCTTC.

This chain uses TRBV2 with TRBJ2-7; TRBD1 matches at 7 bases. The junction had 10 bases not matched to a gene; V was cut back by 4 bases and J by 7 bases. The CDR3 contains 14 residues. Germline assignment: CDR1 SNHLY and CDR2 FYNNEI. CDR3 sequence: CASSVRGQLLEQYF. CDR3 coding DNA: TGTGCCAGCAGTGTGAGGGGACAGCTCTTGGAGCAGTACTTC.

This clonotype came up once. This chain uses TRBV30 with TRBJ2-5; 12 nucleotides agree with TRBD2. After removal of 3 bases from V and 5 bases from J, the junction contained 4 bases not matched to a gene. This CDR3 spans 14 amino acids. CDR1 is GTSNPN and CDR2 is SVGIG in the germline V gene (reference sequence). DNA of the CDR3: TGTGCCTGGAGACGACTAGCGGGAGAGGAGACCCAGTACTTC. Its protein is CAWRRLAGEETQYF. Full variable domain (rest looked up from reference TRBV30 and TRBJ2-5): SQTIHQWPATLVQPVGSPLSLECTVEGTSNPNLYWYRQAAGRGLQLLFYSVGIGQISSEVPQNLSASRPQDRQFILSSKKLLLSDSGFYLCAWRRLAGEETQYFGPGTRLLVL.

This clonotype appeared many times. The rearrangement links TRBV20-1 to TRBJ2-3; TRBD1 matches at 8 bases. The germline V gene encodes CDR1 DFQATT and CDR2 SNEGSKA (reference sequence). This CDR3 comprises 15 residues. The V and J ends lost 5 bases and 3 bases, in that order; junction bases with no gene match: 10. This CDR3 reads CSAPNQGAVTDTQYF. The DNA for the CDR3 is TGCAGTGCTCCGAATCAGGGGGCGGTGACAGATACGCAGTATTTT.

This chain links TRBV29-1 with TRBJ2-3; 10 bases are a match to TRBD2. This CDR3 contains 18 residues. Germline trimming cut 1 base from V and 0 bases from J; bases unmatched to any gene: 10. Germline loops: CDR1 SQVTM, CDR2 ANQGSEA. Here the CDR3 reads CSVEGRWTSGSSTDTQYF. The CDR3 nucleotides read TGCAGCGTTGAAGGCCGCTGGACTAGCGGTTCTAGCACAGATACGCAGTATTTT.

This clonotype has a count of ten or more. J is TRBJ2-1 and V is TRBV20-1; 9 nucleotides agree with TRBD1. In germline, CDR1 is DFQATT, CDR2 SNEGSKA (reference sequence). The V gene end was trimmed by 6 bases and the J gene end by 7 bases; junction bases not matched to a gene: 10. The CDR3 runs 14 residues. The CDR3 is CSAAQGAPKNEQFF. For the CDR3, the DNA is TGCAGTGCAGCACAGGGGGCGCCGAAGAATGAGCAGTTCTTC.

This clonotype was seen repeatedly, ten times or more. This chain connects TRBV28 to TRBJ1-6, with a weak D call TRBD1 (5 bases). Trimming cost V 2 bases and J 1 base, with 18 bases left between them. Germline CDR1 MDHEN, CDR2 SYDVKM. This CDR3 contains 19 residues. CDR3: CASSLVSGQGSSYNSPLHF. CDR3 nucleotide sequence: TGTGCCAGCAGTTTAGTTTCGGGGCAGGGCTCGTCCTATAATTCACCCCTCCACTTT.

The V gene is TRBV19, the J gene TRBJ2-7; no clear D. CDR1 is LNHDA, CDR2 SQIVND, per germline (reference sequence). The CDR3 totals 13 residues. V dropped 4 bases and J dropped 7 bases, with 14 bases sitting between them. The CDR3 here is CASSTYADREQYF. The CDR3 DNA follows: TGTGCCAGTAGTACGTACGCGGATAGGGAGCAGTACTTC.

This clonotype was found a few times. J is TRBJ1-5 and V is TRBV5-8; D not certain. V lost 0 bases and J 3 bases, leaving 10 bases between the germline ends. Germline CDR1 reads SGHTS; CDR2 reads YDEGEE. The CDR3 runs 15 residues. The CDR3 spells CASSLASTFNQPQHF. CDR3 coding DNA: TGTGCCAGCAGCTTGGCGTCTACATTCAATCAGCCCCAGCATTTT.

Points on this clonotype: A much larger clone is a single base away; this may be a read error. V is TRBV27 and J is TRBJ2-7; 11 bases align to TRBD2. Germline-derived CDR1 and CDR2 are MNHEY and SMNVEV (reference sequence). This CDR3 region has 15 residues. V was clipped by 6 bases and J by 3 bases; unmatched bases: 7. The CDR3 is CASRTLLAGDYEQYF. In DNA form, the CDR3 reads TGTGCCAGCAGAACCTTACTAGCGGGAGACTACGAGCAGTACTTC.

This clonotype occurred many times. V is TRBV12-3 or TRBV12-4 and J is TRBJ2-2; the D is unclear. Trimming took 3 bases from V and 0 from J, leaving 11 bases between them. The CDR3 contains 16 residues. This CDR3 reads CASSFRVAANTGELFF. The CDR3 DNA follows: TGTGCCAGCAGTTTCCGGGTGGCAGCGAACACCGGGGAGCTGTTTTTT.

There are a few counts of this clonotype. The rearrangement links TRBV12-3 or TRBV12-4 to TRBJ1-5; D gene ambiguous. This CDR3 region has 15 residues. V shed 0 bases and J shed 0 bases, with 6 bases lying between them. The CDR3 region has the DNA TGTGCCAGCAGTTTAGCGCGCATTAGCAATCAGCCCCAGCATTTT. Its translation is CASSLARISNQPQHF.

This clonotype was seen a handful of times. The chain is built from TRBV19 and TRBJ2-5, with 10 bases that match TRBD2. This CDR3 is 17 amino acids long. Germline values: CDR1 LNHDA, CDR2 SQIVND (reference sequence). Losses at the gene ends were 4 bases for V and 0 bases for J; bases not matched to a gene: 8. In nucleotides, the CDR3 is TGTGCCAGTAGTACGCTAGCGGGAGCTGTTAACCAAGAGACCCAGTACTTC. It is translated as CASSTLAGAVNQETQYF.

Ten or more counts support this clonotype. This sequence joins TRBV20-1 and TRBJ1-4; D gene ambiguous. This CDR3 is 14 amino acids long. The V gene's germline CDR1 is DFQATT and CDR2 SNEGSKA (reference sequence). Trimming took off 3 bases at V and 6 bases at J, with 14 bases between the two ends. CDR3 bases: TGCAGTGCTAGGTTACGCCGTATGGATGAAAAACTGTTTTTT. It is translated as CSARLRRMDEKLFF.

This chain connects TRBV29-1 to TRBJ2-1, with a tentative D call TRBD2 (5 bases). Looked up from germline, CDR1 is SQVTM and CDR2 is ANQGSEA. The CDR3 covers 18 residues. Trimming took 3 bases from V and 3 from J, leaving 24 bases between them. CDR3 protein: CSVDHRSSPAANYNEQFF. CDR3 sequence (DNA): TGCAGCGTTGATCACAGATCTTCTCCAGCGGCAAACTACAATGAGCAGTTCTTC.

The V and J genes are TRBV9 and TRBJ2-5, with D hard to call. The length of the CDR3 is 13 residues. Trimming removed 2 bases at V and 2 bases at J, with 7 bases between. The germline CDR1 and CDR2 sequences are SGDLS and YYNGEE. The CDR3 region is CASSVIDQETQYF. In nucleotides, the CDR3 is TGTGCCAGCAGCGTGATCGATCAAGAGACCCAGTACTTC.

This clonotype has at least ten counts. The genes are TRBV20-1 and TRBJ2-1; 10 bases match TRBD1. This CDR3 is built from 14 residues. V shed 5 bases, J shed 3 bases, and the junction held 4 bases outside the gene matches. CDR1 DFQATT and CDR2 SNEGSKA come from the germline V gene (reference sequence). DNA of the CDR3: TGCAGTGCTTGGGGACAGGGGATCTACAATGAGCAGTTCTTC. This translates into CSAWGQGIYNEQFF.

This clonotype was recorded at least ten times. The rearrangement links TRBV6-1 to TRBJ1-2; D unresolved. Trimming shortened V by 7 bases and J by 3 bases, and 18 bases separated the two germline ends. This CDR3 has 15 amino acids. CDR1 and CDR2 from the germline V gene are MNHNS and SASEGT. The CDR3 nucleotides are TGTGCCAGCACCCATTGGGAGGAAAGGGACTATGGCTACACCTTC. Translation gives CASTHWEERDYGYTF.

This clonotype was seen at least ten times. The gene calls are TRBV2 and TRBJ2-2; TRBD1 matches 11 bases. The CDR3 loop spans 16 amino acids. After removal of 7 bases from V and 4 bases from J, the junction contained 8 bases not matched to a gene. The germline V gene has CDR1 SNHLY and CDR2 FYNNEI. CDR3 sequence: CASMRDRGVITGELFF. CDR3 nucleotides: TGTGCCAGCATGAGGGACAGGGGGGTGATCACCGGGGAGCTGTTTTTT.

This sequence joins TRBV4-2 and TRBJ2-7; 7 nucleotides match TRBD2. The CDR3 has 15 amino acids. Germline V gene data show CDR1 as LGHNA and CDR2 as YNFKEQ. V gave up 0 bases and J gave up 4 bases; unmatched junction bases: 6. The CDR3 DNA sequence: TGTGCCAGCAGCCAAGATAGTGGGAGGGGATACGAGCAGTACTTC. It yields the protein CASSQDSGRGYEQYF.

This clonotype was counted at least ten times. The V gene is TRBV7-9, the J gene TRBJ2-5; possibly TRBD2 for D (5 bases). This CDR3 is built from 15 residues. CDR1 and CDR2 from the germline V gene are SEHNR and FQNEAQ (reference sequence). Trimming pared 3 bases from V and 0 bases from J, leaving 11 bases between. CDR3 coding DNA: TGTGCCAGCAGCTTGACGAGCGGAAACCAAGAGACCCAGTACTTC. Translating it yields CASSLTSGNQETQYF.

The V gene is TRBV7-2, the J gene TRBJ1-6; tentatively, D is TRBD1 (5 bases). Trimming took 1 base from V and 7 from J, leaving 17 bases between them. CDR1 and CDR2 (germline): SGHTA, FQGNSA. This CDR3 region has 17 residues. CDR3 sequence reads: CASSLGVFGGENSPLHF. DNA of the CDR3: TGTGCCAGCAGCTTAGGTGTCTTTGGGGGTGAAAATTCACCCCTCCACTTT.

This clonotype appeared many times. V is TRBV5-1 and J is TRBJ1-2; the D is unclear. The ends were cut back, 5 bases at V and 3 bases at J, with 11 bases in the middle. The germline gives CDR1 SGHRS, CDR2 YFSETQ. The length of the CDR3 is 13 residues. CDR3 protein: CASRTVLDYGYTF. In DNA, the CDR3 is TGCGCCAGCAGAACAGTGTTGGACTATGGCTACACCTTC.